The 2 T cell receptor beta chains listed next were all sequenced from one sample in a study of cytomegalovirus exposure and HLA in healthy donors. PCR employed 60 Vbeta and 13 Jbeta primers. The method was immunoSEQ multiplex PCR; TCRdb's version includes in-frame clones alone and lacks a portion of them. The table has 60,000 to 80,000 clones, less than 70% seen once. Sequenced input: PBMCs. These TCRs come from a man aged 25-40 years in good health and CMV-seronegative.

Only a few counts were recorded for this clone. The V call is TRBV10-2, the J call TRBJ2-3; 10 nucleotides line up with TRBD2. The J segment lost 0 bases and the V segment lost 5 bases, leaving 2 bases of the junction unmatched. CDR1 is WSHSY, CDR2 SAAADI, per germline. CDR3 length: 15 amino acids. The CDR3 region is CASSLAGASTDTQYF. CDR3 bases: TGCGCCAGCAGTCTAGCGGGGGCCAGCACAGATACGCAGTATTTT.

V usage is TRBV18 and J usage is TRBJ2-7, with 7 bases that match TRBD1. Germline V gene sequence: CDR1 KGHSH, CDR2 LQKENI. The CDR3 runs 13 residues. With V trimmed by 2 bases and J by 3 bases, 1 base remained unmatched. The CDR3 loop is CASSPGQDYEQYF. In DNA form, the CDR3 reads TGTGCCAGCTCACCAGGACAGGACTACGAGCAGTACTTC. Full variable domain (remainder filled in from reference TRBV18 and TRBJ2-7): NAGVMQNPRHLVRRRGQEARLRCSPMKGHSHVYWYRQLPEEGLKFMVYLQKENIIDESGMPKERFSAEFPKEGPSILRIQQVVRGDSAAYFCASSPGQDYEQYFGPGTRLTVT.